The subject of this entry is one T cell receptor beta chain. The record originates from a study of technical replicates of blood from several donors. Produced via immunoSEQ multiplex PCR; TCRdb's table is partial and in-frame only. The table includes about 73,000 clones, around 93% detected once. V gave up 5 bases and J gave up 15 bases, with 20 bases separating them. CDR1 and CDR2 (germline): LNHDA, SQIVND (reference sequence). The length of the CDR3 is 13 residues. The material sequenced was T cells isolated from PBMCs. The chain couples TRBV19 to TRBJ2-1; TRBD1 might be the D (6 bases). The sequence came from a human donor in good health. CDR3 bases: TGTGCCAGTAGTTTGGGCGTCCAGGGGCAGGGGTTCTTC. It codes for CASSLGVQGQGFF.